This T cell receptor beta chain was identified during a study of PD-L1 blockade in urothelial cancer. Points on this clone: Its specificity is unknown.

Study results and caveats: Pretreatment TCR clonality in blood under the median foretold superior survival.

TCR analog templates of synthetic origin were spiked into each PCR. Measured with immunoSEQ multiplex PCR; TCRdb has only the in-frame clones, and not every one. The table has about 72,000 clones, around 84% seen once. The CDR3 runs 13 residues. Germline V gene lookup returns CDR1 MDHEN and CDR2 SYDVKM. With 3 bases removed from V and 8 bases from J, the gap between germline ends came to 11 bases. The chain combines TRBV28 with TRBJ1-5; TRBD1 is a possible D gene (5 bases). The sequenced sample was PBMCs, obtained around atezolizumab (anti-PD-L1) treatment. The clonotype was recovered from a man in his sixties or seventies with urothelial cancer. DNA for the CDR3: TGTGCCAGCAGTTTTGAGGGGAGGAAGCCCCAGCATTTT. This gives the protein CASSFEGRKPQHF. Full variable domain (rest looked up from reference TRBV28 and TRBJ1-5): DVKVTQSSRYLVKRTGEKVFLECVQDMDHENMFWYRQDPGLGLRLIYFSYDVKMKEKGDIPEGYSVSREKKERFSLILESASTNQTSMYLCASSFEGRKPQHFGDGTRLSIL.